The clone carrying this TCR beta chain was seen just once. Its specificity is not known. This sample was included in a study of T cell responses to AZD1222 COVID-19 vaccine. Overall study results and limits: Most donors were white British, females outnumbered males, and clonal diversity was possibly underestimated.

The CDR3 extends over 15 amino acids. The V segment lost 4 bases and the J segment 7 bases; nucleotides outside the gene matches: 7. Germline CDR1 is PRHDT and CDR2 is FYEKMQ (reference sequence). TCRdb keeps only in-frame clones here, not all; method: immunoSEQ multiplex PCR. The sample yields 210,000 or so clones, around 94% seen once. This TCR was recovered from an adult who received the MenACWY meningococcal vaccine as a control. The V and J genes are TRBV13 and TRBJ2-7, with 13 bases fitting TRBD2. Sequenced material: peripheral blood, taken 28 days after the second dose of the MenACWY control vaccine. CDR3 sequence reads: CASSSGLAGAGEQYF. The CDR3, as DNA: TGTGCCAGCAGCTCCGGACTAGCGGGGGCGGGGGAGCAGTACTTC.